Following are 2 T cell receptor beta chains from one sample sequenced in a study of cytomegalovirus exposure and HLA in healthy donors (dated by TCRdb to the late 2010s). The method was the immunoSEQ multiplex PCR assay. A mixture of 60 forward primers for TCR Vbeta segments and 13 reverse primers for TCR Jbeta segments was used in the multiplex PCR. Sourced from immuneACCESS, this table was stored by TCRdb with only in-frame sequences that have V and J called. A share of the clones is absent; for the studies checked, an unresolved V gene accounts for under half, and the remainder has no known explanation. For this sample the table gives 180,000 or so clones, of which under 80% were detected only once. The ten largest make up 3.1% of the sample. The sequenced sample consisted of PBMCs. These receptors were taken from a female donor in good health and CMV-seronegative.

In its sample, this clone was seen a few times. The rearrangement links TRBV6-5 to TRBJ1-1, with TRBD1 matching 8 bases. Germline V CDR1 and CDR2: MNHEY, SVGAGI. The CDR3 spans 15 residues. The V gene end was trimmed by 0 bases and the J gene end by 5 bases; junction bases not matched to a gene: 5. CDR3 DNA sequence: TGTGCCAGCAGTTACTCCCAGGGGGCGGGAACTGAAGCTTTCTTT. This codes for CASSYSQGAGTEAFF.

This chain links TRBV28 with TRBJ1-2, with TRBD1 matching over 7 bases. V shed 5 bases and J 5 bases; nucleotides not matched to a gene: 17. From germline, CDR1 is MDHEN and CDR2 SYDVKM. This CDR3 spans 17 amino acids. The CDR3 loop is CASSNRFSRGQVYGYTF. The CDR3 DNA follows: TGTGCCAGCAGTAACCGGTTTTCAAGGGGGCAAGTTTATGGCTACACCTTC.